This T cell receptor beta chain was retrieved from a study of shared clonotypes between healthy human individuals. Naive CD8 cells were CD45RO-negative, positively selected for CCR7, excluding terminally differentiated effector memory CD45RA+ cells. Clones were read by immunoSEQ multiplex PCR, and TCRdb kept only the in-frame ones, dropping some. The sample holds 800,000 or so clones, 90% to 98% seen once. Source material: naive CD8+ T cells sorted from blood. This TCR came from a man aged 25 to 40 in good health.

This CDR3 is CASSPIYGDYGYTF. CDR3 coding DNA: TGCGCCAGCAGCCCAATATACGGGGACTATGGCTACACCTTC. The chain couples TRBV4-1 to TRBJ1-2; D not resolved. Trimming left V 4 bases short and J 3 bases short, with 12 bases between. CDR3 size: 14 residues. Germline V gives CDR1 MGHRA, CDR2 YSYEKL.